The clone carrying this T cell receptor (beta chain) was recorded once. This entry belongs to a study of blood T cell repertoires in COVID-19. Sequencing used immunoSEQ multiplex PCR; TCRdb keeps in-frame clones, though not all of them. The table records approximately 250,000 clones, about nine tenths of them present only once. CDR3 length: 16 residues. Trimming stripped 3 bases from V and 4 bases from J, with 18 bases between. Germline V lookup: CDR1 SGHAT, CDR2 FQNNGV. Recruits, aged about 18 to 95 years, lived in 25 or so US areas. Clinical history reported by participants formed the basis on which cohorts were assigned.

The receptor was isolated from a woman aged 40 to 49 with acute COVID-19. The rearrangement joins TRBV11-2 to TRBJ1-2, with D maybe TRBD1 (6 bases). Input material: PBMCs or T cells enriched from blood (not recorded which). CDR3 sequence reads: CASSFHTGSDGYGYTF. Written as DNA, the CDR3 is TGTGCCAGCAGCTTTCACACAGGGTCGGACGGCTATGGCTACACCTTC.